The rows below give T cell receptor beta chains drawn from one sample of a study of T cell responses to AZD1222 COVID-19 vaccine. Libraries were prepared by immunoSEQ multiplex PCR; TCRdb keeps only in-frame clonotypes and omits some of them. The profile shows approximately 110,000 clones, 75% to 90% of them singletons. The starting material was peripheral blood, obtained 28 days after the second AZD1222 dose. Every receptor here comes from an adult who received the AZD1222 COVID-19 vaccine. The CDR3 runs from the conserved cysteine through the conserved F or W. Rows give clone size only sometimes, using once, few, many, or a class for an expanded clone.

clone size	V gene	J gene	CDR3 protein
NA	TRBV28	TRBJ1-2	CATPTGPMGGYTF
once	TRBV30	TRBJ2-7	CAWSVGASGTYEQYF
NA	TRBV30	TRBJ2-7	CAWSVGQGAVYEQYF
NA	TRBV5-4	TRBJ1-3	CASSFGALSGNTIYF
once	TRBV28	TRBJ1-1	CASRGVGGNTEAFF
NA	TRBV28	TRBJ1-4	CASSTGDLLRKLFF
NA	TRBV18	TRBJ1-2	CASSHNKGGSLGYTF
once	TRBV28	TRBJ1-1	CASSRLEGNTEAFF
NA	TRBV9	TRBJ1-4	CASSVGQGVYEKLFF
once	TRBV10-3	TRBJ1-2	CAILSGLGQFSGYTF
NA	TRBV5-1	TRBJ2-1	CASRPAGYEQFF
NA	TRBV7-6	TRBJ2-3	CASSITSGRGDTQYF
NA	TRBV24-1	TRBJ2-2	CATSDPGSPQSTGELFF
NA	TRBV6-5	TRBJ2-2	CASSYSKDTGTGELFF
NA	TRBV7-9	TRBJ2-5	CASSLEGPGETQYF
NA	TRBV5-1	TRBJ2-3	CASSRVGSAAGGPQSTDTQYF
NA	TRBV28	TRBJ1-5	CASRDRVNQPQHF
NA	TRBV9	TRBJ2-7	CASSVSSGTSYEQYF
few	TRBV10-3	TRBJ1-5	CAIGYSGSNQPQHF
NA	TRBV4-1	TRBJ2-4	CASSQPLRGIAKNIQYF
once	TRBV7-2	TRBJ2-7	CASSLTGYEQYF
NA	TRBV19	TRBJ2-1	CASGTSGPYNEQFF
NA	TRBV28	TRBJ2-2	CASKGRGAAPGELFF
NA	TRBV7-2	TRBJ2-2	CASSLASGSFTGELFF
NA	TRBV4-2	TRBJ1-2	CASRPHTGPIYGYTF
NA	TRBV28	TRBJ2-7	CASNDDRQGNYEQYF
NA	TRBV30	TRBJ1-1	CAWSGLTGNTEAFF